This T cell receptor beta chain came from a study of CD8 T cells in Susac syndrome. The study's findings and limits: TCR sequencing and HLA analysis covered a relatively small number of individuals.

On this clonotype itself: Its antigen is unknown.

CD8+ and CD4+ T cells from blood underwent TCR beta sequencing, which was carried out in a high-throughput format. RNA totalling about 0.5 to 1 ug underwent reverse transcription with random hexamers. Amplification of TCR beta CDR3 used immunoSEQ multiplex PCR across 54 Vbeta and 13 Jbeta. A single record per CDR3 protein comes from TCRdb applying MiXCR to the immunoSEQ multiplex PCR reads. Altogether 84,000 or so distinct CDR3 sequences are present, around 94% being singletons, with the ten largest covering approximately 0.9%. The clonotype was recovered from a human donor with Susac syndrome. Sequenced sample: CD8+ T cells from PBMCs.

DNA for the CDR3: TGTGCCAGCAGCGTAGTCGGACAGGGGGCCTATGGCTACACCTTC. This sequence encodes CASSVVGQGAYGYTF. The chain joins TRBV9 to TRBJ1-2; 11 nucleotides agree with TRBD1. The CDR3 is 15 residues long. Trimming removed 0 bases from V and 4 bases from J; junction bases left unmatched: 2. CDR1 is SGDLS, CDR2 YYNGEE, per germline.